Presented here are 24 T cell receptor beta chains from one specimen sequenced in a study of control samples from healthy donors and cancer patients. The table came from immunoSEQ multiplex PCR; TCRdb's copy has only in-frame clones and leaves some out. Among under 15,000 clones, 85% to 95% were seen once, and the ten largest hold 13% to 15%. Sequenced sample: PBMCs. The receptor source for this set is a man of 80 years or more with lung cancer.

This chain joins TRBV5-6 and TRBJ1-5, with a possible D match to TRBD1 (5 bases). V was trimmed by 0 bases and J by 6 bases, leaving 10 bases between them. From germline, CDR1 is SGHDT and CDR2 YYEEEE. This CDR3 is built from 14 residues. The CDR3 protein is CASSLVQGSQPQHF. CDR3 in DNA: TGTGCCAGCAGCTTGGTTCAGGGTTCTCAGCCCCAGCATTTT.

The CDR3 DNA is TGTGCCAGCAGTGATCCCGGGAGAATTAATGAAAAACTGTTTTTT. Amino acid sequence: CASSDPGRINEKLFF. The V and J genes are TRBV25-1 and TRBJ1-4, with D unresolved. The CDR3 is made up of 15 amino acids. The V gene lost 3 bases and the J gene lost 4 bases, with 12 bases spanning the gap. Germline V gene data show CDR1 as MGHDK and CDR2 as SYGVNS.

About this clone: Without the conserved terminal phenylalanine or tryptophan, this CDR3 likely stems from a read error. It is unclear where the CDR3 begins or ends on the DNA, so no DNA is shown, and the CDR3 is as TCRdb lists it. This chain links TRBV7-9 with TRBJ2-7; the tabulated D call, TRBD1, remains unverified against the DNA. Germline V gene sequence: CDR1 SEHNR, CDR2 FQNEAQ (reference sequence). The CDR3 spans 11 amino acids, including both terminal residues. The CDR3 is CASSSGQVQTL.

The rearrangement links TRBV5-1 to TRBJ2-5; D possibly uses TRBD1 or TRBD2 (7 bases each). This CDR3 region has 15 residues. The germline CDR1 and CDR2 sequences are SGHRS and YFSETQ. The V gene lost 4 bases and the J gene lost 5 bases, with 18 bases spanning the gap. The CDR3 protein is CASSIGTAGWETQYF. DNA of the CDR3: TGCGCCAGCAGCATCGGGACAGCGGGGTGGGAGACCCAGTACTTC.

This clone was seen a single time. V usage is TRBV27 and J usage is TRBJ2-2, with 8 bases matching TRBD2. CDR1 and CDR2 from the germline V gene are MNHEY and SMNVEV (reference sequence). The CDR3 totals 14 residues. V trimming: 8 bases; J trimming: 2 bases; junction bases outside the gene matches: 4. This chain's CDR3 is CASRRGGNTGELFF. CDR3 nucleotide sequence: TGTGCCAGCCGACGGGGGGGTAACACCGGGGAGCTGTTTTTT.

V usage is TRBV11-3 and J usage is TRBJ1-2; D is possibly TRBD1 (5 bases). The CDR3 extends over 20 amino acids. CDR1 SGHNT and CDR2 YENEEA come from the germline V gene. Trimming took 3 bases from V and 2 from J, leaving 28 bases between them. DNA for the CDR3: TGTGCCAGCAGCTTCGGCCCTGGAACATATCCAAGGGGAGGAAACTATGGCTACACCTTC. This translates into CASSFGPGTYPRGGNYGYTF.

The J gene is TRBJ2-1, the V gene TRBV23-1; 11 bases match TRBD2. TRBV23-1 counts as an open reading frame of uncertain function. V shed 0 bases and J 4 bases; nucleotides not matched to a gene: 11. The CDR3 covers 19 residues. The CDR3 region is CASSQSPGLAGGKYNEQFF. CDR3 nucleotide sequence: TGCGCCAGCAGTCAATCACCAGGGCTAGCGGGGGGAAAATACAATGAGCAGTTCTTC.

The chain employs TRBV5-5 and TRBJ2-5, with D perhaps TRBD1 (6 bases). This CDR3 is 14 amino acids long. Germline V gives CDR1 SGHKS, CDR2 YYEKEE (reference sequence). The ends were cut back, 2 bases at V and 5 bases at J, with 13 bases in the middle. The CDR3 here is CASSFQQGFETQYF. CDR3 nucleotide sequence: TGTGCCAGCAGCTTTCAACAGGGTTTTGAGACCCAGTACTTC.

The chain carries TRBV28 and TRBJ2-7, with D uncertain. Germline loops: CDR1 MDHEN, CDR2 SYDVKM. The CDR3 runs 14 residues. Trimming pared 1 base from V and 2 bases from J, leaving 9 bases between. CDR3 sequence (DNA): TGTGCCAGCAGTTTATTTGGGCTCACCTACGAGCAGTACGTC. It translates to CASSLFGLTYEQYV.

This clone occurred a few times. The chain combines TRBV9 with TRBJ1-2; D is uncertain. V was shortened by 0 bases and J by 3 bases, with 9 bases between the two germline ends. The length of the CDR3 is 14 residues. Germline V gene lookup returns CDR1 SGDLS and CDR2 YYNGEE. The CDR3 is CASSVGGVDYGYTF. The CDR3 DNA is TGTGCCAGCAGCGTAGGGGGAGTAGACTATGGCTACACCTTC.

This chain uses TRBV12-5 with TRBJ2-5; D is tentatively TRBD1 or TRBD2 (5 bases each). The length of the CDR3 is 13 residues. CDR1 is LGHNT and CDR2 is FRNRAP in the germline V gene. The CDR3 reads CVTQGRGEETQYF. DNA of the CDR3: TGTGTTACCCAAGGGAGAGGGGAAGAGACCCAGTACTTC.

This chain connects TRBV6-2 or TRBV6-3 to TRBJ2-1; perhaps TRBD1 as D (6 bases). In germline, CDR1 is MNHEY, CDR2 SVGEGT. The CDR3 has 17 residues. Deletions cut 2 bases from V and 1 base from J, with 15 bases between. CDR3 sequence: CASSYTNRVRSYNEQFF. CDR3 bases: TGTGCCAGCAGTTACACCAACAGGGTTAGGTCCTACAATGAGCAGTTCTTC.

This chain uses TRBV11-2 with TRBJ1-6; 9 bases are a match to TRBD1. The germline gives CDR1 SGHAT, CDR2 FQNNGV. This CDR3 region has 15 residues. V shed 4 bases, J shed 9 bases, and the junction held 7 bases outside the gene matches. Here the CDR3 reads CASSSNRGQGSPLHF. The DNA for the CDR3 is TGTGCCAGCAGCTCTAACAGGGGGCAGGGTTCACCCCTCCACTTT.

The chain is built from TRBV19 and TRBJ2-2, with TRBD2 matching over 7 bases. The CDR3 runs 16 residues. Germline CDR1 LNHDA, CDR2 SQIVND (reference sequence). V was clipped by 5 bases and J by 3 bases; unmatched bases: 9. The CDR3 spells CASSSSGASDTGELFF. The CDR3 DNA reads TGTGCCAGTAGTTCCAGCGGGGCTTCTGACACCGGGGAGCTGTTTTTT.

This chain connects TRBV28 to TRBJ1-5, with a weak D call TRBD1 (5 bases). Germline CDR1 is MDHEN and CDR2 is SYDVKM. Trimming cost V 9 bases and J 1 base, with 10 bases left between them. The CDR3 runs to 13 residues. CDR3 DNA sequence: TGTGCCAGTGCGGGGGGGAGCAATCAGCCCCAGCATTTT. This gives the protein CASAGGSNQPQHF.

The chain is built from TRBV28 and TRBJ2-3; D is unclear. Trimming left V 6 bases short and J 3 bases short, with 7 bases between. In germline, CDR1 is MDHEN, CDR2 SYDVKM. CDR3 size: 12 residues. CDR3 protein: CASSPPTDTQYF. CDR3 sequence (DNA): TGTGCCAGCAGCCCCCCAACAGATACGCAGTATTTT.

The V gene is TRBV10-3, the J gene TRBJ1-1, with D uncertain. In germline, CDR1 is ENHRY, CDR2 SYGVKD. This CDR3 is 13 amino acids long. The V end was cut by 5 bases, the J end by 0 bases, with 7 bases between. The CDR3 region has the DNA TGTGCCATCAGTAGGAGTTTGAACACTGAAGCTTTCTTT. Amino acid sequence: CAISRSLNTEAFF.

The V call is TRBV9, the J call TRBJ1-5; no firm D call. The CDR3 covers 13 residues. Per germline, CDR1 SGDLS and CDR2 YYNGEE. The V and J ends lost 4 bases and 5 bases respectively, with 10 bases between them. CDR3 protein: CASSPTLDQPQHF. CDR3 nucleotide sequence: TGTGCCAGCAGCCCCACCCTAGATCAGCCCCAGCATTTT.

This chain links TRBV3-1 (or the pseudogene TRBV3-2) with TRBJ1-4; no reliable D call. Looked up from germline, CDR1 is LGHDT and CDR2 is YNNKEL (reference sequence). The V gene lost 2 bases and the J gene lost 6 bases, with 4 bases spanning the gap. The CDR3 has 12 residues. The CDR3 nucleotides read TGTGCCAGCAGCCAAAGGGATGAAAAACTGTTTTTT. This translates into CASSQRDEKLFF.

The chain uses TRBV2 and TRBJ2-5; D is possibly TRBD1 (5 bases). Germline CDR1 reads SNHLY; CDR2 reads FYNNEI. The V end was cut by 5 bases, the J end by 2 bases, with 12 bases between. CDR3 length equals 14 residues. The CDR3 DNA is TGTGCCAGCAGTAGACAGAACTTTCAAGAGACCCAGTACTTC. Its translation: CASSRQNFQETQYF.

The V gene is TRBV2, the J gene TRBJ1-5; possibly TRBD1 for D (5 bases). The CDR3 runs to 13 residues. V gave up 7 bases and J gave up 3 bases, with 10 bases separating them. Per the germline V gene, CDR1 is SNHLY and CDR2 is FYNNEI. This chain's CDR3 is CASKQEPNQPQHF. The CDR3 DNA reads as TGTGCCAGCAAACAGGAGCCCAATCAGCCCCAGCATTTT.

The V and J genes are TRBV5-1 and TRBJ2-7, with a weak D call TRBD1 (6 bases). Trimming took 1 base from V and 5 from J, leaving 10 bases between them. The germline gives CDR1 SGHRS, CDR2 YFSETQ. The CDR3 has 13 residues. The CDR3 sequence: CASSLIGGHEQYF. The CDR3 nucleotides read TGCGCCAGCAGCTTGATAGGGGGACACGAGCAGTACTTC.

The chain combines TRBV5-6 with TRBJ1-1, with unresolved D. The V gene lost 0 bases and the J gene lost 4 bases, with 7 bases spanning the gap. CDR1 is SGHDT, CDR2 YYEEEE, per germline. The CDR3 totals 13 residues. The CDR3 spells CASSLVVSTEAFF. In nucleotides, the CDR3 is TGTGCCAGCAGCTTGGTAGTGTCCACTGAAGCTTTCTTT.

This chain connects TRBV4-3 to TRBJ1-5; D gene unclear. The length of the CDR3 is 14 residues. Germline CDR1 reads LGHNA; CDR2 reads YSLEER. V lost 1 base, J lost 3 bases, and 7 bases lay in between. The CDR3: CASSQGQYNQPQHF. CDR3 DNA sequence: TGCGCCAGCAGCCAAGGCCAGTACAATCAGCCCCAGCATTTT.